This paragraph covers one T cell receptor beta chain sequence. Its antigen is unknown. These data belong to a study of blood T cells in healthy people across ages. General study points: Donors of long life had a larger count of naive CD4+ cells and greater diversity than aged donors.

PCR was performed a second time for roughly 7 to 12 cycles using a sample-barcoded 5' primer and a J-beta primer mix. Tags on each cDNA molecule came from a template-switch adaptor with 12 random nucleotides. One entry per CDR3 protein results from TCRdb running MiXCR on the 5' RACE reads. The sample contains over a million distinct CDR3 sequences, 40% to 50% of which appear only once. Germline V lookup: CDR1 SGHKS, CDR2 YYEKEE (reference sequence). V was pared by 4 bases and J by 3 bases, with 11 bases of the junction left unmatched. The CDR3 runs 16 residues. Sequenced material: blood. This rearrangement joins TRBV5-5 to TRBJ2-3; 7 bases agree with TRBD1. The TCR comes from a woman in her sixties or seventies in good health. The CDR3 DNA reads TGTGCCAGCAGCCGAAACCGACAGGGTAGTACAGATACGCAGTATTTT. Translated, it gives CASSRNRQGSTDTQYF.